These 31 T cell receptor beta chains originate from one sample sequenced in a study of cytomegalovirus exposure and HLA in healthy donors. The PCR had 60 Vbeta and 13 Jbeta primers. Clones were sequenced by immunoSEQ multiplex PCR, and TCRdb holds only the in-frame ones, with some missing. The sample includes some 170,000 clones, approximately 78% seen only once; the top ten take more than 0.9%. The sequencing input was PBMCs. These receptors all come from a girl aged 2 to 10 in good health and CMV-seropositive.

The chain has TRBV28 and TRBJ1-5; TRBD1 might be the D (5 bases). Looked up from germline, CDR1 is MDHEN and CDR2 is SYDVKM. The CDR3 consists of 16 residues. The ends were cut back, 5 bases at V and 4 bases at J, with 18 bases in the middle. The CDR3, as DNA: TGTGCCAGCAGTACTGCCCAGGCAGGGCGGAATCAGCCCCAGCATTTT. Its protein is CASSTAQAGRNQPQHF.

The chain recombines TRBV18 with TRBJ2-6; TRBD1 agrees at 8 bases. The CDR3 contains 18 residues. From germline, CDR1 is KGHSH and CDR2 LQKENI. J gave up 4 bases and V 1 base, and 9 bases lay outside the gene matches. The CDR3 is CASSPQRQGHAGANVLTF. DNA for the CDR3: TGTGCCAGCTCACCACAGAGACAGGGGCATGCAGGGGCCAACGTCCTGACTTTC.

The V gene is TRBV5-4, the J gene TRBJ2-7, with a weak D call TRBD2 (6 bases). Germline-derived CDR1 and CDR2 are SGHNT and YYREEE (reference sequence). This CDR3 is 14 amino acids long. Trimming cost V 4 bases and J 6 bases, with 17 bases left between them. The CDR3 loop is CASSAGLGGSEQYF. Here the CDR3 DNA reads TGTGCCAGCAGCGCGGGACTGGGAGGCAGCGAGCAGTACTTC. The full variable domain, with the rest looked up from reference TRBV5-4 and TRBJ2-7, is ETGVTQSPTHLIKTRGQQVTLRCSSQSGHNTVSWYQQALGQGPQFIFQYYREEENGRGNFPPRFSGLQFPNYSSELNVNALELDDSALYLCASSAGLGGSEQYFGPGTRLTVT.

The J gene is TRBJ2-2, the V gene TRBV30; TRBD2 is a possible D gene (5 bases). Germline CDR1 and CDR2: GTSNPN and SVGIG (reference sequence). The CDR3 sequence is 11 residues long. CDR3 nucleotides: TGTGCGTGGGGAGACACCGGGGAGCTGTTTTTT. This encodes CAWGDTGELFF.

DNA for the CDR3: TGTGCCAGCAGTATTTCCGGGACAGGGGGTTGGGGGACCCAGTACTTC. Amino acid sequence: CASSISGTGGWGTQYF. The V gene is TRBV27, the J gene TRBJ2-5; 11 nucleotides match TRBD1. Germline CDR1 MNHEY, CDR2 SMNVEV (reference sequence). V lost 5 bases to trimming and J lost 7 bases; unmatched junction nucleotides: 12. The CDR3 has 16 amino acids.

Note on this clone: One junction end does not reproduce the germline sequence, and a read error may be involved. J is TRBJ1-3 and V is TRBV4-1, with TRBD1 as a possible D gene (6 bases). Per the germline V gene, CDR1 is MGHRA and CDR2 is YSYEKL. This CDR3 has 12 residues. For the CDR3, the DNA is TGCGCCAGCAGCCAAGAAGGCCGGACAGTGAATTTT. Translated: CASSQEGRTVNF.

The J gene is TRBJ2-3, the V gene TRBV7-3, with 8 bases matching TRBD2. V shed 5 bases, J shed 1 base, and the junction held 5 bases outside the gene matches. CDR3 length: 15 amino acids. The germline gives CDR1 SGHTA, CDR2 FQGTGA. The CDR3 DNA reads as TGTGCCAGCAGCCCGAGTAGCGGGGGCACAGATACGCAGTATTTT. Its protein is CASSPSSGGTDTQYF.

The J gene is TRBJ2-5, the V gene TRBV7-2; TRBD2 is a possible D gene (6 bases). Trimming took 4 bases from V and 4 from J, leaving 13 bases between them. Germline V CDR1 and CDR2: SGHTA, FQGNSA. This CDR3 is 14 amino acids long. The CDR3 DNA reads TGTGCCAGCAGCTCCTACCTAGCGCGAGAGACCCAGTACTTC. Amino acid sequence: CASSSYLARETQYF.

The genes are TRBV2 and TRBJ1-1; TRBD1 is a possible D gene (6 bases). Trimming stripped 7 bases from V and 5 bases from J, with 14 bases between. CDR3 size: 13 residues. The germline gives CDR1 SNHLY, CDR2 FYNNEI. DNA for the CDR3: TGTGCCAGCACACAGGGCGTCGAGACTGAAGCTTTCTTT. Protein sequence: CASTQGVETEAFF. Full variable domain (outside the CDR3, taken from reference TRBV2 and TRBJ1-1): EPEVTQTPSHQVTQMGQEVILRCVPISNHLYFYWYRQILGQKVEFLVSFYNNEISEKSEIFDDQFSVERPDGSNFTLKIRSTKLEDSAMYFCASTQGVETEAFFGQGTRLTVV.

In its sample, this clone was seen a few times. The chain carries TRBV10-1 and TRBJ1-1; D is unclear. The CDR3 is 14 amino acids. V gave up 0 bases and J gave up 4 bases, with 9 bases separating them. The germline V gene has CDR1 WNHNN and CDR2 SYGVQD (reference sequence). The CDR3 sequence is CASSESGRGTEAFF. CDR3 bases: TGCGCCAGCAGTGAGTCAGGCAGAGGCACTGAAGCTTTCTTT.

The chain is built from TRBV9 and TRBJ2-7; a weak D match, TRBD1 (6 bases). Trimming cost V 3 bases and J 4 bases, with 14 bases left between them. The length of the CDR3 is 14 residues. Per the germline V gene, CDR1 is SGDLS and CDR2 is YYNGEE. CDR3 DNA: TGTGCCAGCAGCGCCCGGCCGGACAGTTACGAGCAGTACTTC. As protein: CASSARPDSYEQYF.

The chain uses TRBV19 and TRBJ2-3; TRBD1 matches at 7 bases. Germline CDR1 is LNHDA and CDR2 is SQIVND (reference sequence). The CDR3 is made up of 13 amino acids. Trimming removed 10 bases from V and 2 bases from J; junction bases left unmatched: 6. Here the CDR3 reads CAISGTATDTQYF. CDR3 in DNA: TGTGCCATTTCCGGGACAGCCACAGATACGCAGTATTTT.

V gene TRBV7-9 combines with J gene TRBJ2-5; TRBD2 agrees at 7 bases. Losses at the gene ends were 3 bases for V and 3 bases for J; bases not matched to a gene: 7. The germline CDR1 and CDR2 sequences are SEHNR and FQNEAQ (reference sequence). The CDR3 runs 15 residues. The CDR3 loop is CASSFSYGGKETQYF. As DNA, the CDR3 is TGTGCCAGCAGCTTCTCGTACGGGGGGAAAGAGACCCAGTACTTC.

V gene TRBV2 combines with J gene TRBJ1-1; D is unresolved. Germline loops: CDR1 SNHLY, CDR2 FYNNEI. The CDR3 contains 15 residues. V was pared by 3 bases and J by 0 bases, with 11 bases between. Written as DNA, the CDR3 is TGTGCCAGCAGTGACCAACCGAGGATGAACACTGAAGCTTTCTTT. Translated, it gives CASSDQPRMNTEAFF.

This chain links TRBV4-2 with TRBJ1-2; TRBD1 matches 10 bases. CDR3 length equals 17 residues. The J segment lost 5 bases and the V segment lost 0 bases, leaving 9 bases of the junction unmatched. Germline CDR1 and CDR2: LGHNA and YNFKEQ. CDR3 nucleotide sequence: TGTGCCAGCAGCCAAGATAGGAAGAGACAGGGGGCGTATGGCTACACCTTC. Protein sequence: CASSQDRKRQGAYGYTF.

The chain has TRBV2 and TRBJ2-1; 8 positions agree with TRBD2. V was clipped by 6 bases and J by 7 bases; unmatched bases: 11. Germline-derived CDR1 and CDR2 are SNHLY and FYNNEI. The CDR3 is 15 residues long. CDR3 in amino acids: CASRSGSGGTNEQFF. DNA of the CDR3: TGTGCCAGCAGGAGCGGGAGTGGTGGAACGAATGAGCAGTTCTTC.

The chain employs TRBV4-1 and TRBJ1-5, with 7 bases lining up with TRBD1. Germline loops: CDR1 MGHRA, CDR2 YSYEKL. V trimming: 3 bases; J trimming: 3 bases; junction bases outside the gene matches: 8. The CDR3 spans 16 residues. DNA for the CDR3: TGCGCCAGCAGCCAGGTCCTGGGACAGTCCAATCAGCCCCAGCATTTT. Translated: CASSQVLGQSNQPQHF.

The chain uses TRBV7-9 and TRBJ2-7; 7 bases fit TRBD1. Looked up from germline, CDR1 is SEHNR and CDR2 is FQNEAQ (reference sequence). The CDR3 has 17 amino acids. J was trimmed by 2 bases and V by 6 bases; bases with no gene match: 16. As DNA, the CDR3 is TGTGCCAGCAGTTCGGACGAACCGGGACAGTTACCCTACGAGCAGTACTTC. Protein sequence: CASSSDEPGQLPYEQYF.

J is TRBJ2-2 and V is TRBV19; 12 bases fit TRBD2. The length of the CDR3 is 15 residues. The germline CDR1 and CDR2 sequences are LNHDA and SQIVND (reference sequence). The CDR3 sequence is CGTSLTSGSTGELFF. The DNA of the CDR3 is TGTGGCACATCCTTGACTAGCGGGAGCACCGGGGAGCTGTTTTTT.

With respect to this clone: One end of the junction is discordant with germline, which a read error may explain. The V call is TRBV5-1, the J call TRBJ2-5; TRBD1 matches at 8 bases. Germline CDR1 SGHRS, CDR2 YFSETQ. CDR3 size: 13 residues. The CDR3 spells CASTLTGEETQYF. CDR3 DNA: TGCGCCAGCACCTTGACAGGGGAAGAGACCCAGTACTTC.

The chain links TRBV15 to TRBJ2-7; 10 bases are shared with TRBD1. The CDR3 contains 14 residues. The junction had 10 bases not matched to a gene; V was cut back by 11 bases and J by 3 bases. The germline V gene has CDR1 LNHNV and CDR2 YYDKDF (reference sequence). For the CDR3, the DNA is TGTGCCCCAAAATTCCGGGACAGGGGCTACGAGCAGTACTTC. It is translated as CAPKFRDRGYEQYF.

This chain connects TRBV7-8 to TRBJ2-3; 9 bases are shared with TRBD2. CDR1 SGHVS and CDR2 FQNEAQ come from the germline V gene. This CDR3 has 18 amino acids. Trimming cost V 5 bases and J 0 bases; bases outside gene matches: 12. The CDR3 nucleotides are TGTGCCAGCAGCCCCGAACTAGCGGGTTGGACTAGCACAGATACGCAGTATTTT. Protein product: CASSPELAGWTSTDTQYF. The full variable domain, completed using reference TRBV7-8 and TRBJ2-3, is GAGVSQSPRYKVAKRGQDVALRCDPISGHVSLFWYQQALGQGPEFLTYFQNEAQLDKSGLPSDRFFAERPEGSVSTLKIQRTQQEDSAVYLCASSPELAGWTSTDTQYFGPGTRLTVL.

This rearrangement joins TRBV13 to TRBJ1-1; 7 bases line up with TRBD1. This CDR3 region has 14 residues. The trim removed 3 bases at V and 1 base at J, leaving 2 bases unmatched. Germline assignment: CDR1 PRHDT and CDR2 FYEKMQ (reference sequence). The CDR3 DNA reads as TGTGCCAGCAGCTTGGGACAGCCGAACACTGAAGCTTTCTTT. Translation: CASSLGQPNTEAFF.

J is TRBJ2-2 and V is TRBV2; no reliable D call. Trimming removed 5 bases from V and 6 bases from J, with 10 bases in between. Per the germline V gene, CDR1 is SNHLY and CDR2 is FYNNEI. The CDR3 runs to 13 residues. This chain's CDR3 is CASSYMGPGELFF. CDR3 sequence (DNA): TGTGCCAGCAGTTACATGGGCCCCGGGGAGCTGTTTTTT.

The rearrangement uses TRBV5-4 and TRBJ1-2; TRBD1 agrees at 9 bases. The germline V gene encodes CDR1 SGHNT and CDR2 YYREEE (reference sequence). The ends lost 4 bases at V and 6 bases at J; junction bases unmatched: 10. There are 15 residues in the CDR3. The CDR3 here is CASSLLQGAGDGYTF. CDR3 coding DNA: TGTGCCAGCAGCCTATTACAGGGGGCTGGGGATGGCTACACCTTC. Using reference TRBV5-4 and TRBJ1-2 for the parts outside the CDR3, the full variable domain is ETGVTQSPTHLIKTRGQQVTLRCSSQSGHNTVSWYQQALGQGPQFIFQYYREEENGRGNFPPRFSGLQFPNYSSELNVNALELDDSALYLCASSLLQGAGDGYTFGSGTRLTVV.

The chain recombines TRBV30 with TRBJ2-7; possibly TRBD2 for D (6 bases). The CDR3 is 15 residues long. CDR1 and CDR2 from the germline V gene are GTSNPN and SVGIG (reference sequence). The ends were cut back, 2 bases at V and 6 bases at J, with 20 bases in the middle. CDR3: CAWSRIWGVRSEQYF. DNA of the CDR3: TGTGCCTGGAGTAGAATTTGGGGGGTAAGGAGCGAGCAGTACTTC.

The chain couples TRBV7-9 to TRBJ2-7; D remains ambiguous. The V end was cut by 4 bases, the J end by 0 bases, with 7 bases between. CDR1 and CDR2 from the germline V gene are SEHNR and FQNEAQ (reference sequence). This CDR3 region has 13 residues. CDR3 coding DNA: TGTGCCAGCAGCTCCGCGCCCTCCTACGAGCAGTACTTC. This translates into CASSSAPSYEQYF.

The DNA for the CDR3 is TGCAGCGTTCGGCCCGTCCAGGGCCCCATGAACACTGAAGCTTTCTTT. Translation gives CSVRPVQGPMNTEAFF. The chain employs TRBV29-1 and TRBJ1-1; D is possibly TRBD1 (5 bases). CDR1 SQVTM and CDR2 ANQGSEA come from the germline V gene. The CDR3 is 16 residues long. The V end lost 5 bases, the J end lost 0 bases, and 19 bases lay between the germline ends.

Only a few counts were recorded for this clone. This chain connects TRBV30 to TRBJ2-1, with TRBD1 matching 11 bases. The CDR3 is 14 residues long. V lost 5 bases, J lost 7 bases, and 7 bases stayed unmatched. Germline CDR1 is GTSNPN and CDR2 is SVGIG (reference sequence). CDR3 protein: CAWCPGQGVNEQFF. DNA of the CDR3: TGTGCCTGGTGCCCGGGACAGGGGGTAAATGAGCAGTTCTTC.

This clone was seen just once. The chain carries TRBV18 and TRBJ2-7, with TRBD2 identical over 11 bases. V was pared by 5 bases and J by 3 bases, with 3 bases of the junction left unmatched. Germline V gene data show CDR1 as KGHSH and CDR2 as LQKENI. There are 14 residues in the CDR3. The CDR3 protein is CASSSTSGNYEQYF. The CDR3 DNA is TGTGCCAGCTCATCGACTAGCGGGAACTACGAGCAGTACTTC.

J is TRBJ2-5 and V is TRBV28, with a possible D match to TRBD2 (5 bases). Germline CDR1 is MDHEN and CDR2 is SYDVKM. Trimming stripped 5 bases from V and 6 bases from J, with 7 bases between. The CDR3 covers 11 residues. CDR3 loop: CASSNGKTQYF. The CDR3 nucleotides are TGTGCCAGCAGTAACGGGAAGACCCAGTACTTC. Using reference TRBV28 and TRBJ2-5 for the parts outside the CDR3, the full variable domain is DVKVTQSSRYLVKRTGEKVFLECVQDMDHENMFWYRQDPGLGLRLIYFSYDVKMKEKGDIPEGYSVSREKKERFSLILESASTNQTSMYLCASSNGKTQYFGPGTRLLVL.